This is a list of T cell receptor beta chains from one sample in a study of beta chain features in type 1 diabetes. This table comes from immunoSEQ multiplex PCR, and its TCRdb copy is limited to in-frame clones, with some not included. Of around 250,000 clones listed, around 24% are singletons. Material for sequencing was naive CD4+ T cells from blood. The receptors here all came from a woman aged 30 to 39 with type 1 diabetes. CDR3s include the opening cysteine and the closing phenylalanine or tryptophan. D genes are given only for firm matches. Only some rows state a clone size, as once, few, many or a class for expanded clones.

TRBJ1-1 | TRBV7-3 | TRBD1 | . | CASSAGTENTEAFF | TGTGCCAGCAGTGCCGGGACAGAGAACACTGAAGCTTTCTTT
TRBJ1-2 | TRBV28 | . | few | CASSLNVVGYTF | TGTGCCAGCAGCTTGAACGTAGTGGGCTACACCTTC
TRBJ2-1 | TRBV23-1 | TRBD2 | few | CASSQLPGLDYNEQFF | TGCGCCAGCAGTCAACTTCCGGGACTAGACTACAATGAGCAGTTCTTC
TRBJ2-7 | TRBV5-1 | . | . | CASSLEVSVEQYF | TGCGCCAGCAGCTTGGAGGTTAGCGTCGAGCAGTACTTC
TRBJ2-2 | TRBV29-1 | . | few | CSATGTWNTGELFF | TGCAGCGCGACCGGGACTTGGAACACCGGGGAGCTGTTTTTT
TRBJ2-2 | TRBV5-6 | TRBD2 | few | CASSFGLATNTGELFF | TGTGCCAGCAGCTTTGGACTAGCGACGAACACCGGGGAGCTGTTTTTT
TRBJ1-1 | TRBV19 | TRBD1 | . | CASSVGQANTEAFF | TGTGCCAGTAGTGTGGGACAGGCGAACACTGAAGCTTTCTTT
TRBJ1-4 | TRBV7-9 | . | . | CASSSGVFGNEKLFF | TGTGCCAGCAGCTCAGGCGTTTTCGGTAATGAAAAACTGTTTTTT
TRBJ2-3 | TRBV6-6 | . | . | CATSSSTDTQYF | TGTGCCACTAGCTCTAGCACAGATACGCAGTATTTT
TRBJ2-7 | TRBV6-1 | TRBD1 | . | CASSGSGTAYEQYF | TGTGCCAGCAGTGGGTCCGGGACAGCCTACGAGCAGTACTTC
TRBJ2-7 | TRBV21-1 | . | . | CASSKGVTSGSHEQYF | TGTGCCAGCAGCAAAGGGGTCACTAGCGGGAGCCACGAGCAGTACTTC
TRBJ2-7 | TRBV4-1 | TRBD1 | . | CASSQETGAWGEQYF | TGCGCCAGCAGCCAAGAGACAGGGGCATGGGGCGAGCAGTACTTC
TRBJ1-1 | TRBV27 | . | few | CASSLRPRTEAFF | TGTGCCAGCAGTTTACGCCCTCGGACTGAAGCTTTCTTT
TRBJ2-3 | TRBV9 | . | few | CASSVGSSLPDTQYF | TGTGCCAGCAGCGTAGGTTCGTCCCTCCCAGATACGCAGTATTTT
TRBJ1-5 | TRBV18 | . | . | CASSRYRDQPQHF | TGTGCCAGCTCACGATACAGGGATCAGCCCCAGCATTTT
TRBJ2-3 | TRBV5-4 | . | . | CASSATGSDTQYF | TGTGCCAGCAGCGCGACAGGTAGCGATACGCAGTATTTT
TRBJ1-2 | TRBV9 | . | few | CASSAGHTAGNYGYTF | TGTGCCAGCAGCGCAGGACACACCGCCGGAAACTATGGCTACACCTTC
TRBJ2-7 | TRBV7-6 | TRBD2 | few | CASSTLTGLGYEQYF | TGTGCCAGCAGCACCCTGACGGGACTAGGTTACGAGCAGTACTTC
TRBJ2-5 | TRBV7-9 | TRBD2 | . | CASSLLGLAGVGTQYF | TGTGCCAGCAGCTTACTCGGCCTAGCGGGAGTCGGGACCCAGTACTTC
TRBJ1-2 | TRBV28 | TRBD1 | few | CASRTTGDAYGYTF | TGTGCCAGCAGAACAACAGGGGACGCCTATGGCTACACCTTC
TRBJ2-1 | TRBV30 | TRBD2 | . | CAWILTSGIGEQFF | TGTGCCTGGATATTGACTAGCGGGATAGGTGAGCAGTTCTTC
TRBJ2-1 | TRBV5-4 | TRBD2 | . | CASSPAPGGKPNEQFF | TGTGCCAGCAGCCCGGCGCCGGGAGGGAAACCCAATGAGCAGTTCTTC
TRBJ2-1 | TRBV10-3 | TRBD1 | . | CAIERTGEGIEQFF | TGTGCCATCGAGAGGACAGGGGAAGGTATAGAGCAGTTCTTC
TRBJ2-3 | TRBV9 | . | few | CASSVGRVPDTQYF | TGTGCCAGCAGCGTAGGGAGGGTTCCAGATACGCAGTATTTT
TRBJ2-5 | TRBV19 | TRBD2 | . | CASSMGLAEETQYF | TGTGCCAGTAGTATGGGGCTAGCGGAAGAGACCCAGTACTTC
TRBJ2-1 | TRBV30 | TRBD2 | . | CAWRTSGSLDEQFF | TGTGCCTGGAGAACTAGCGGGAGTTTGGATGAGCAGTTCTTC
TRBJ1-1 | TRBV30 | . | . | CAWSVRRATEAFF | TGTGCCTGGAGTGTACGCAGGGCCACTGAAGCTTTCTTT
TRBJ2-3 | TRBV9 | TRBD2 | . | CASSVRGGPGTDTQYF | TGTGCCAGCAGCGTTAGGGGAGGGCCGGGCACAGATACGCAGTATTTT
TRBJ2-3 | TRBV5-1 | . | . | CASSVTGSTDTQYF | TGCGCCAGCAGCGTAACAGGTAGCACAGATACGCAGTATTTT
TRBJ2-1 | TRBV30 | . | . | CAWSVQRDLPEQFF | TGTGCCTGGAGTGTACAAAGGGACTTGCCTGAGCAGTTCTTC
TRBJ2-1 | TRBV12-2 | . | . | CASRLVRLPRNNEQFF | TGTGCAAGTCGCTTAGTTCGACTACCGAGGAACAATGAGCAGTTCTTC
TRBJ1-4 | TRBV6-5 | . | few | CASSKTGNEKLFF | TGTGCCAGCAGTAAGACGGGAAATGAAAAACTGTTTTTT
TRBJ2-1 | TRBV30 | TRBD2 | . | CAWSKLAGVMDEQFF | TGTGCCTGGAGCAAACTAGCGGGAGTTATGGATGAGCAGTTCTTC
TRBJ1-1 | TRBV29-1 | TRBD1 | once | CSGKTGDEAFF | TGCAGCGGCAAGACAGGGGATGAAGCTTTCTTT
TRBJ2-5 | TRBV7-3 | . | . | CASSTTGLQETQYF | TGTGCCAGCAGCACGACCGGACTGCAAGAGACCCAGTACTTC
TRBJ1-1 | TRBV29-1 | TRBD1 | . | CSVGTGLNTEAFF | TGCAGCGTTGGGACAGGCCTGAACACTGAAGCTTTCTTT
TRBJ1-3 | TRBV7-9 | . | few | CASSWETGRGNTIYF | TGTGCCAGCAGCTGGGAAACAGGGAGAGGAAACACCATATATTTT
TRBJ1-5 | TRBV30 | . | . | CAWSVDYGGQPQHF | TGTGCCTGGAGTGTGGATTATGGAGGTCAGCCCCAGCATTTT
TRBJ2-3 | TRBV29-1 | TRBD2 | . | CSSMGLAGGTDTQYF | TGCAGCTCGATGGGGTTAGCGGGAGGAACAGATACGCAGTATTTT
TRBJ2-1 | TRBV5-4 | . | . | CASSLGLGDEQFF | TGTGCCAGCAGCTTGGGACTAGGCGATGAGCAGTTCTTC
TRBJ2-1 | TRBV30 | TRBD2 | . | CAWSELAGVSNEQFF | TGTGCCTGGAGTGAATTAGCGGGAGTCTCCAATGAGCAGTTCTTC
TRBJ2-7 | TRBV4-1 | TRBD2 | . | CASSVAGDLVGENSYEQYF | TGCGCCAGCAGCGTAGCGGGGGACCTAGTGGGTGAAAATTCCTACGAGCAGTACTTC